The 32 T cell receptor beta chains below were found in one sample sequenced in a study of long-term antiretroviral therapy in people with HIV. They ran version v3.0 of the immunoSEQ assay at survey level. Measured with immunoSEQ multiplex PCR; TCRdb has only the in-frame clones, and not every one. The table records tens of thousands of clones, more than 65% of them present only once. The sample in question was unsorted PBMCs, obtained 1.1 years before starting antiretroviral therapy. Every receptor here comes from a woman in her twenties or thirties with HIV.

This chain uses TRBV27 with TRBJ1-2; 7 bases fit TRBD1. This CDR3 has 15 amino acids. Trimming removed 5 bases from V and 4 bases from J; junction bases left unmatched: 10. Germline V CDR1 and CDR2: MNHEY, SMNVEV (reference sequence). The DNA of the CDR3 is TGTGCCAGCAGTCCCCGGGACAGAGCGTCCTATGGCTACACCTTC. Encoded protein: CASSPRDRASYGYTF.

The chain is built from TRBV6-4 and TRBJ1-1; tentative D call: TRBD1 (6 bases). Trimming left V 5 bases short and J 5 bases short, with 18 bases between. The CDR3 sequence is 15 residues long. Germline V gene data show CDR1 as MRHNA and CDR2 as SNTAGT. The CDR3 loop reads CASSPEGTLVTEAFF. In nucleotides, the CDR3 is TGTGCCAGCAGTCCGGAAGGGACATTAGTAACTGAAGCTTTCTTT.

The CDR3 nucleotides are TGTGCCAGCAGCTTACAGGCTAGCGGGGGGGCGGGTGAGCAGTTCTTC. Its translation is CASSLQASGGAGEQFF. The chain combines TRBV7-2 with TRBJ2-1; the match to TRBD2 covers 12 bases. J was trimmed by 9 bases and V by 2 bases; bases with no gene match: 8. CDR3 size: 16 residues. Germline V CDR1 and CDR2: SGHTA, FQGNSA.

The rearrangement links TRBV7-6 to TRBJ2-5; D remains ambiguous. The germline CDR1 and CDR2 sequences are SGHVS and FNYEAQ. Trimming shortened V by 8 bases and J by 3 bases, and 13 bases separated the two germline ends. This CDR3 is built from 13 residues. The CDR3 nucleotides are TGTGCCAGCTCCCTGGGGTTGGAAGAGACCCAGTACTTC. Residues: CASSLGLEETQYF.

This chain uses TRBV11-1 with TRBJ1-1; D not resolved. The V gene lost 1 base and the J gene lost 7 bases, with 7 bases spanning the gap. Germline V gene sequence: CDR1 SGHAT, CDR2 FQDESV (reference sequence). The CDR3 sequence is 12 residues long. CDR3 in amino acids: CASSLVPGEAFF. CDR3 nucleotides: TGTGCCAGCAGCTTAGTACCGGGTGAAGCTTTCTTT.

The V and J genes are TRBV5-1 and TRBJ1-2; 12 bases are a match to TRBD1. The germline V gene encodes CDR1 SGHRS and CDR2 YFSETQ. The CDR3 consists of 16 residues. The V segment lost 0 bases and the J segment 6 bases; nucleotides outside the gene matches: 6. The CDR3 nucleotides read TGCGCCAGCAGCTTGGAGGGGACAGGGGGCGCGAATGGCTACACCTTC. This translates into CASSLEGTGGANGYTF. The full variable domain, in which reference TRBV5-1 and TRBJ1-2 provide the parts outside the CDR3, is KAGVTQTPRYLIKTRGQQVTLSCSPISGHRSVSWYQQTPGQGLQFLFEYFSETQRNKGNFPGRFSGRQFSNSRSEMNVSTLELGDSALYLCASSLEGTGGANGYTFGSGTRLTVV.

As DNA, the CDR3 is TGTGCCAGCACGCAGGGTTCCTACAATGAGCAGTTCTTC. It is translated as CASTQGSYNEQFF. The rearrangement joins TRBV2 to TRBJ2-1, with TRBD1 as a possible D gene (5 bases). CDR1 and CDR2 from the germline V gene are SNHLY and FYNNEI. V was pared by 7 bases and J by 1 base, with 8 bases between. This CDR3 comprises 13 residues.

CDR3 sequence reads: CASSTITQGSYGYTF. As DNA, the CDR3 is TGTGCCAGTAGTACAATAACGCAGGGCTCCTATGGCTACACCTTC. J is TRBJ1-2 and V is TRBV19; TRBD1 is a possible D gene (5 bases). The CDR3 has 15 amino acids. The V gene's germline CDR1 is LNHDA and CDR2 SQIVND (reference sequence). V lost 4 bases, J lost 4 bases, and 16 bases lay in between.

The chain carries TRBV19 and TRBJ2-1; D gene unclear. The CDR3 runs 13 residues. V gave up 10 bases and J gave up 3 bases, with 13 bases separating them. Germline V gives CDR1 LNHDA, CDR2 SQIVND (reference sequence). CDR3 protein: CATLSRDYNEQFF. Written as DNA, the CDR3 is TGTGCCACCCTATCGCGAGACTACAATGAGCAGTTCTTC.

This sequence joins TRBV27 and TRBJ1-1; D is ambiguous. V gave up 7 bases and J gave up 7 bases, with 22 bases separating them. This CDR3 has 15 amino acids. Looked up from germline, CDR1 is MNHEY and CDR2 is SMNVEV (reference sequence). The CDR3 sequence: CASTMSWGIRGEAFF. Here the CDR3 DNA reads TGTGCCAGCACCATGAGTTGGGGAATCCGTGGTGAAGCTTTCTTT.

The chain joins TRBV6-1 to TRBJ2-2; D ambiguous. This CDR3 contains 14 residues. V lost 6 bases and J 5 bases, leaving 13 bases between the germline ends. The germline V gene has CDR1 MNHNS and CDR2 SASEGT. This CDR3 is CASRLGVGTGELFF. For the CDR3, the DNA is TGTGCCAGCAGGCTTGGGGTAGGGACCGGGGAGCTGTTTTTT.

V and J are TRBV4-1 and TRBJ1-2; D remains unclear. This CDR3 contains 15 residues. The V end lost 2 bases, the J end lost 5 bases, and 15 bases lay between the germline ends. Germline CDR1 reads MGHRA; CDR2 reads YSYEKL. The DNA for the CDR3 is TGCGCCAGCAGCCAAATAGCAGGTGGCTCTTATGGCTACACCTTC. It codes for CASSQIAGGSYGYTF.

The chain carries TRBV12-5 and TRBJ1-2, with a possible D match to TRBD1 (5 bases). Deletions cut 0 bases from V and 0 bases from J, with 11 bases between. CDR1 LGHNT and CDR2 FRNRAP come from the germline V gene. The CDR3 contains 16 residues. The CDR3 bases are TGTGCTAGTGGTTTGGTACAAGGGGCGTCTAACTATGGCTACACCTTC. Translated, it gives CASGLVQGASNYGYTF.

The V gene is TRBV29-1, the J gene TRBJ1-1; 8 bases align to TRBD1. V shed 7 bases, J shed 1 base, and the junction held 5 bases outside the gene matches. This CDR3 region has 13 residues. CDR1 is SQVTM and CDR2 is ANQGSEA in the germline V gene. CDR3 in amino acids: CSAEGTGNTEAFF. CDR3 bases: TGCAGCGCCGAGGGGACAGGGAACACTGAAGCTTTCTTT.

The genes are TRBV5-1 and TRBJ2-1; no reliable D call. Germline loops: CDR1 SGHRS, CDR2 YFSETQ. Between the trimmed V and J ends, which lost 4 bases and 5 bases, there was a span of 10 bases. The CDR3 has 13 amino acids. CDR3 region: CASSTTHHNEQFF. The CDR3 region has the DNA TGCGCCAGCAGCACCACCCACCACAATGAGCAGTTCTTC.

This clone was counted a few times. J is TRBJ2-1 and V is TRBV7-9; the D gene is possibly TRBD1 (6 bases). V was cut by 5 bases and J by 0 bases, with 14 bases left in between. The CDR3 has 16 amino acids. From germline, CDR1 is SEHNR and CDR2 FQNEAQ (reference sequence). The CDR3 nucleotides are TGTGCCAGCAGCAAGCCCAGGGGAAGCTCCTACAATGAGCAGTTCTTC. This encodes CASSKPRGSSYNEQFF. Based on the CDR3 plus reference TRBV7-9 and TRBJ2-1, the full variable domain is DTGVSQNPRHKITKRGQNVTFRCDPISEHNRLYWYRQTLGQGPEFLTYFQNEAQLEKSRLLSDRFSAERPKGSFSTLEIQRTEQGDSAMYLCASSKPRGSSYNEQFFGPGTRLTVL.

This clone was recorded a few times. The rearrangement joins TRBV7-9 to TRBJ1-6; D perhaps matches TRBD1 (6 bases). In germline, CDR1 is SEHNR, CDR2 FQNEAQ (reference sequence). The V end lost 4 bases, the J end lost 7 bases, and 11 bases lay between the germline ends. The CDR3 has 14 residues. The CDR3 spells CASSSTDSNSPLHF. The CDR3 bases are TGTGCCAGCAGCTCAACGGACAGCAATTCACCCCTCCACTTT.

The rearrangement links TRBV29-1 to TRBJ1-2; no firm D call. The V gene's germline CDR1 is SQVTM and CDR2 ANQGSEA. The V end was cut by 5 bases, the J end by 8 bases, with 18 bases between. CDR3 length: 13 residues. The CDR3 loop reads CSVSKMENWGYTF. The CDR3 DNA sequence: TGCAGCGTTTCTAAGATGGAGAATTGGGGCTACACCTTC.

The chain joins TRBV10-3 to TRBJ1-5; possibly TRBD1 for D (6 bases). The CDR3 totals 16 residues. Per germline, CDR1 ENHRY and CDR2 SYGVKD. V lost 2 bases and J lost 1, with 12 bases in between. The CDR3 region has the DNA TGTGCCATCAGTGAGGGGACCCAGGGGAGCAATCAGCCCCAGCATTTT. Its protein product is CAISEGTQGSNQPQHF.

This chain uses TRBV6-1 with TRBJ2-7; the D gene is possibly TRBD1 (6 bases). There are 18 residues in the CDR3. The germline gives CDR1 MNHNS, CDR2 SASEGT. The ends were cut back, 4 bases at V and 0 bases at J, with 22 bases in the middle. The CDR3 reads CASSVRGATAVSSYEQYF. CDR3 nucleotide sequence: TGTGCCAGCAGTGTCAGGGGTGCGACGGCGGTAAGCTCCTACGAGCAGTACTTC.

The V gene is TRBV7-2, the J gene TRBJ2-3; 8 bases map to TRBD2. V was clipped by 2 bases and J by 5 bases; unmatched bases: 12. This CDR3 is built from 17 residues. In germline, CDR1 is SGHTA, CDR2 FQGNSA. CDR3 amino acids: CASSLSLFGGVGDTQYF. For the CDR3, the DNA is TGTGCCAGCAGCTTAAGTCTGTTCGGGGGGGTGGGAGATACGCAGTATTTT.

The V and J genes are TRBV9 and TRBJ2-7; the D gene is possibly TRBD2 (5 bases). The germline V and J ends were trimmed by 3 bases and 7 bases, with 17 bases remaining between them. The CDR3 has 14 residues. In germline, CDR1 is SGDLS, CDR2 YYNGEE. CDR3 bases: TGTGCCAGCAGCGAAGCGGATACTACGAATGAGCAGTACTTC. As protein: CASSEADTTNEQYF.

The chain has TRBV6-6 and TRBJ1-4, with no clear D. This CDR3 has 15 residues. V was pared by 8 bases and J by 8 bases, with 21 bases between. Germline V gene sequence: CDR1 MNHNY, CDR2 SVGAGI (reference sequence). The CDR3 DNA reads TGTGCCAGCGATCCGGCGGGCGGGGAGGAAGAAAAACTGTTTTTT. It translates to CASDPAGGEEEKLFF.

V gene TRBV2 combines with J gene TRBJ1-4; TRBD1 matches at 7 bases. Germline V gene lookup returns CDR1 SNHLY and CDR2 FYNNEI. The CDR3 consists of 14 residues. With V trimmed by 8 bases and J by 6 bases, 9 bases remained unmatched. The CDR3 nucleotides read TGTGCCAGCCTCCTAGACAGGGCGGATGAAAAACTGTTTTTT. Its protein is CASLLDRADEKLFF.

As DNA, the CDR3 is TGTGCCATCAGTGATTCAGACAGGGCCTACGAGCAGTACTTC. This gives the protein CAISDSDRAYEQYF. The V gene is TRBV10-3, the J gene TRBJ2-7, with TRBD1 identical over 7 bases. Trimming at V came to 3 bases and at J to 2 bases, leaving 4 bases not matched to a gene. The CDR3 spans 14 residues. Germline assignment: CDR1 ENHRY and CDR2 SYGVKD.

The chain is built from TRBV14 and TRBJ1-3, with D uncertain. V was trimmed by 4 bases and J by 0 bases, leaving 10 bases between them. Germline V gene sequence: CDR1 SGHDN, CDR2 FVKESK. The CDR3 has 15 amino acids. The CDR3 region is CASSPALNSGNTIYF. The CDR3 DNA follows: TGTGCCAGCAGCCCCGCGCTGAACTCTGGAAACACCATATATTTT.

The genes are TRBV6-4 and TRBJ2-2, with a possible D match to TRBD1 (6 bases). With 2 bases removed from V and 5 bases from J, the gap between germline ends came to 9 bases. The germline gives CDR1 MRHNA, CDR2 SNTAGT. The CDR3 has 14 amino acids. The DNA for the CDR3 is TGTGCCAGCAGTGACCAACAGGGAACCGGGGAGCTGTTTTTT. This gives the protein CASSDQQGTGELFF.

CDR3 sequence reads: CASSSGHGGTEAFF. The CDR3 DNA follows: TGTGCCAGCAGCTCCGGTCATGGGGGCACTGAAGCTTTCTTT. This sequence joins TRBV7-6 and TRBJ1-1, with a possible D match to TRBD1 (5 bases). Trimming took off 4 bases at V and 4 bases at J, with 13 bases between the two ends. Germline V gene data show CDR1 as SGHVS and CDR2 as FNYEAQ. CDR3 length: 14 amino acids.

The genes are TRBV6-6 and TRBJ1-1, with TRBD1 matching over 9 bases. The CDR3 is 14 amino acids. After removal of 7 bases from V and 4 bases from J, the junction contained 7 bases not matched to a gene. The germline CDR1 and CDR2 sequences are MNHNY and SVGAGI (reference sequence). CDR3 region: CASNYRGLGTEAFF. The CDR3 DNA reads TGTGCCAGCAACTACAGGGGGCTCGGCACTGAAGCTTTCTTT.

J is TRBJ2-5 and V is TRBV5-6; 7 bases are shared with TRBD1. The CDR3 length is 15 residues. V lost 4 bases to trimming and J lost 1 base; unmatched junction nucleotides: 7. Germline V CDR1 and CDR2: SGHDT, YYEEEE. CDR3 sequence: CASSIARQGQETQYF. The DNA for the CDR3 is TGTGCCAGCAGCATAGCTAGACAGGGCCAAGAGACCCAGTACTTC.

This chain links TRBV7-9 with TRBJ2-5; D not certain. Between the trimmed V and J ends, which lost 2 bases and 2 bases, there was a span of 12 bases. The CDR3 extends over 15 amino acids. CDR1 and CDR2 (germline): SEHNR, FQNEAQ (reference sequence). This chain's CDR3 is CASSLFPRVQETQYF. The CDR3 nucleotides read TGTGCCAGCAGCTTATTTCCGCGCGTACAAGAGACCCAGTACTTC.

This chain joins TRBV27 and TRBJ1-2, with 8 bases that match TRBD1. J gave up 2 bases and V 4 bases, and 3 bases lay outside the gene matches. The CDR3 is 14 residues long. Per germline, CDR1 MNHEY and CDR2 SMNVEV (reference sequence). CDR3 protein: CASSYRTGNYGYTF. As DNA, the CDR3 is TGTGCCAGCAGTTATCGGACAGGGAACTATGGCTACACCTTC.